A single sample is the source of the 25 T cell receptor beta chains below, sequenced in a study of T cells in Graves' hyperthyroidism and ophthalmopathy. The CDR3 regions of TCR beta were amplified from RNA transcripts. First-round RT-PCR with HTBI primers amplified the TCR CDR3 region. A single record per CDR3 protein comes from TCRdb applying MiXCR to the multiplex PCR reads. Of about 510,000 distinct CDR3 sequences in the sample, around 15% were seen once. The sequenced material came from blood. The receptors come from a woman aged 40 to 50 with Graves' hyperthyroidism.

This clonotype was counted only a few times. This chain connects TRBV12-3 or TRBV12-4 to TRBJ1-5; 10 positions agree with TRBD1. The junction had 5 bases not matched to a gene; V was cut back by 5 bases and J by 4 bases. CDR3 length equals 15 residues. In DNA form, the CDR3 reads TGTGCCAGCAGTAAAAGGACAGGGGGGAATCAGCCCCAGCATTTT. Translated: CASSKRTGGNQPQHF.

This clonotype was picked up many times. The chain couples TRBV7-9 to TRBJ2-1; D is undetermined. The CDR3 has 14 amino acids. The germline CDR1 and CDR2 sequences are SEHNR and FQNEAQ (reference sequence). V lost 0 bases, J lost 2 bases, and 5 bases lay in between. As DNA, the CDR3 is TGTGCCAGCAGCTTAGCTAGCCCCTACAATGAGCAGTTCTTC. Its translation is CASSLASPYNEQFF.

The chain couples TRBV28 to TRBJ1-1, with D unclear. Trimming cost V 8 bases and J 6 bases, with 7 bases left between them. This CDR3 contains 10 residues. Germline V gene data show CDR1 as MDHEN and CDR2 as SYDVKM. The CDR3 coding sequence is TGTGCCAGCTCGGCCTCTGAAGCTTTCTTT. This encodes CASSASEAFF.

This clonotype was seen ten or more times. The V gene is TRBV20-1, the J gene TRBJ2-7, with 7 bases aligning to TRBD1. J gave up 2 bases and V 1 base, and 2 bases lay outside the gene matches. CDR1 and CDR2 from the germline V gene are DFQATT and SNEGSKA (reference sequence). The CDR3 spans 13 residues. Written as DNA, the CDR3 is TGCAGTGCTAGAGTGACAGGGACCTACGAGCAGTACTTC. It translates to CSARVTGTYEQYF.

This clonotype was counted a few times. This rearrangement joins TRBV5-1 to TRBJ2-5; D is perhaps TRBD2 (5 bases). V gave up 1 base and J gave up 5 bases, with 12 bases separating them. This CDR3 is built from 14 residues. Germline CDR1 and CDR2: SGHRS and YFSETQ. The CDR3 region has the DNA TGCGCCAGCAGCTTGACCCGGGGATTGGAGACCCAGTACTTC. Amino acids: CASSLTRGLETQYF.

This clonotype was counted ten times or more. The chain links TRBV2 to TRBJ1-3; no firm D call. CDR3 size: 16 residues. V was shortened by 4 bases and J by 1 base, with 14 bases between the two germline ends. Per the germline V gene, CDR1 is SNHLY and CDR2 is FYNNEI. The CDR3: CASSVDRPRSGNTIYF. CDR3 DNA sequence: TGTGCCAGCAGTGTCGACCGACCTCGATCTGGAAACACCATATATTTT.

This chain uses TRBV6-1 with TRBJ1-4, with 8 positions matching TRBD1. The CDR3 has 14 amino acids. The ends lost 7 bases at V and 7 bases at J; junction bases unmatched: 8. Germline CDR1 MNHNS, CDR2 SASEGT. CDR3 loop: CASNQGAQGEKLFF. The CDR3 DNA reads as TGTGCCAGCAACCAGGGGGCGCAGGGTGAAAAACTGTTTTTT.

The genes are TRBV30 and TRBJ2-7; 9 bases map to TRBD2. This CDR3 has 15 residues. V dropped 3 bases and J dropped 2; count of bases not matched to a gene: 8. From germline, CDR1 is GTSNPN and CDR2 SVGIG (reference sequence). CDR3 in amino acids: CAWSGGVAGAYEQYF. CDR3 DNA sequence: TGTGCCTGGAGCGGCGGGGTAGCGGGAGCCTACGAGCAGTACTTC.

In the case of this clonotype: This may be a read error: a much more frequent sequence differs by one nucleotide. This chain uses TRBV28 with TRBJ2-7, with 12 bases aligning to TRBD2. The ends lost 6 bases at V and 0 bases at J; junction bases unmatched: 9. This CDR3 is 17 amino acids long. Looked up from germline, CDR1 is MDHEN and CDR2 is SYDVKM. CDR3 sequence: CASSRDWTSGVSYEQYF. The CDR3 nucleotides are TGTGCCAGCAGCAGAGATTGGACTAGCGGGGTCTCCTACGAGCAGTACTTC.

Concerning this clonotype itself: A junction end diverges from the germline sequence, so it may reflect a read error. CDR3 in DNA: TGTGCCAGCAGCCAAGGGCAGGTATCCTCTGGGGCCAACGTCCTGACTTTC. It encodes CASSQGQVSSGANVLTF. The rearrangement links TRBV4-1 to TRBJ2-6; D is undetermined. The CDR3 has 17 residues. Germline-derived CDR1 and CDR2 are MGHRA and YSYEKL.

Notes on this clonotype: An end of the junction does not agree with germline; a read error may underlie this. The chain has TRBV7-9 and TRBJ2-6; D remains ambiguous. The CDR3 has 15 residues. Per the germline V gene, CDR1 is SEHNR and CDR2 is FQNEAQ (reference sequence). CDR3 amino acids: CDSRSPTSGANVLTF. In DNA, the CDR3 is TGTGACAGCAGGTCACCTACCTCTGGGGCCAACGTCCTGACTTTC. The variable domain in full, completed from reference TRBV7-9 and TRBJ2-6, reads DTGVSQNPRHKITKRGQNVTFRCDPISEHNRLYWYRQTLGQGPEFLTYFQNEAQLEKSRLLSDRFSAERPKGSFSTLEIQRTEQGDSAMYLCDSRSPTSGANVLTFGAGSRLTVL.

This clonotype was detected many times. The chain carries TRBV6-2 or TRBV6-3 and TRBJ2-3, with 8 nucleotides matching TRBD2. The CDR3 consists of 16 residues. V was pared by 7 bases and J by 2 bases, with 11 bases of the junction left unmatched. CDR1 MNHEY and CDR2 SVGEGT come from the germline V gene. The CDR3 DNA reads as TGTGCCAGCATTAAAGGACGGGAGGGGAACACAGATACGCAGTATTTT. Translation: CASIKGREGNTDTQYF.

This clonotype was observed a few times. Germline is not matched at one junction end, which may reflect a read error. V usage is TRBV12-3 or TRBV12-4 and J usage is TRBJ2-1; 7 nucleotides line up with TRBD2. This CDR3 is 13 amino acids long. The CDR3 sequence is CATSRGGYNEQFF. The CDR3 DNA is TGTGCCACCAGTCGCGGGGGCTACAATGAGCAGTTCTTC.

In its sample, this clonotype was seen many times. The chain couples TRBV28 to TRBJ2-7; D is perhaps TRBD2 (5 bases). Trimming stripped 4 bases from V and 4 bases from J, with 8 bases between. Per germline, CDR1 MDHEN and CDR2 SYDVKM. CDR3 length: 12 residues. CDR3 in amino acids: CASSYTGYEQYF. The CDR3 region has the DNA TGTGCCAGCAGTTATACGGGATACGAGCAGTACTTC.

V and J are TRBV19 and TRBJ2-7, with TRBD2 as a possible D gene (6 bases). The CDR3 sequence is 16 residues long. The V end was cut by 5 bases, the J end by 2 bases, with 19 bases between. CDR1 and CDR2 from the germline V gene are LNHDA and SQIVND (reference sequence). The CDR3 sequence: CASSWTGGNSPYEQYF. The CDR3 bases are TGTGCCAGTAGTTGGACCGGCGGGAACTCTCCCTACGAGCAGTACTTC.

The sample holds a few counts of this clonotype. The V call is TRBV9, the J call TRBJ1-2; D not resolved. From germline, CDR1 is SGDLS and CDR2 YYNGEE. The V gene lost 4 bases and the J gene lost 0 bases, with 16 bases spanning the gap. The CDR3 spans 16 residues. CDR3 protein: CASSPMIVTTNYGYTF. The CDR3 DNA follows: TGTGCCAGCAGCCCCATGATTGTCACAACTAACTATGGCTACACCTTC.

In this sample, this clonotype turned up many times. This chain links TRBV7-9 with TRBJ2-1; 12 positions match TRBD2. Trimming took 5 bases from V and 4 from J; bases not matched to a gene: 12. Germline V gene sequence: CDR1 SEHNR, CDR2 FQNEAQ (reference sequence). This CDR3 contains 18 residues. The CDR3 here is CASSQGLAGSPRYNEQFF. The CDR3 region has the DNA TGTGCCAGCAGCCAAGGACTAGCGGGGTCCCCCCGATACAATGAGCAGTTCTTC.

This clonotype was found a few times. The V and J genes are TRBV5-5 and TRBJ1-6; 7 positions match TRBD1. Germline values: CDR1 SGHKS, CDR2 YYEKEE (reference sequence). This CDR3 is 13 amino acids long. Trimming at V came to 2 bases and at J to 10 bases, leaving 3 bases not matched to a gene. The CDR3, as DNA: TGTGCCAGCAGCTTAACAGGGGTCTCACCCCTCCACTTT. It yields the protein CASSLTGVSPLHF. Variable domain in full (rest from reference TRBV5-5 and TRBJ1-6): DAGVTQSPTHLIKTRGQQVTLRCSPISGHKSVSWYQQVLGQGPQFIFQYYEKEERGRGNFPDRFSARQFPNYSSELNVNALLLGDSALYLCASSLTGVSPLHFGNGTRLTVT.

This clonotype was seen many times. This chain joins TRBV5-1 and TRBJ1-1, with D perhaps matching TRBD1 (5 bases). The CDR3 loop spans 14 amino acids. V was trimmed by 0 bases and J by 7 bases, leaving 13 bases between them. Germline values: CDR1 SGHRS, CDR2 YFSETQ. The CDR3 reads CASSLDGGFSEAFF. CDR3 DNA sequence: TGCGCCAGCAGCTTGGATGGGGGGTTTAGTGAAGCTTTCTTT. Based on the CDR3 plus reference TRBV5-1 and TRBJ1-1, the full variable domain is KAGVTQTPRYLIKTRGQQVTLSCSPISGHRSVSWYQQTPGQGLQFLFEYFSETQRNKGNFPGRFSGRQFSNSRSEMNVSTLELGDSALYLCASSLDGGFSEAFFGQGTRLTVV.

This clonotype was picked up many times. The CDR3 protein is CASSQDIQPARGYTF. The CDR3 nucleotides are TGTGCCAGCAGCCAAGATATACAGCCCGCACGTGGCTACACCTTC. V gene TRBV3-1 combines with J gene TRBJ1-2; no reliable D call. The CDR3 runs to 15 residues. Trimming stripped 0 bases from V and 7 bases from J, with 15 bases between. Germline CDR1 LGHDT, CDR2 YNNKEL (reference sequence).

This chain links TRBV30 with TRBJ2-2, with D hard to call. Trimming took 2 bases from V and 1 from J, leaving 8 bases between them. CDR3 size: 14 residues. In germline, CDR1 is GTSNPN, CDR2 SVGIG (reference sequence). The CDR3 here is CAWSSTLNTGELFF. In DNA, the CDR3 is TGTGCCTGGAGTTCGACACTGAACACCGGGGAGCTGTTTTTT.

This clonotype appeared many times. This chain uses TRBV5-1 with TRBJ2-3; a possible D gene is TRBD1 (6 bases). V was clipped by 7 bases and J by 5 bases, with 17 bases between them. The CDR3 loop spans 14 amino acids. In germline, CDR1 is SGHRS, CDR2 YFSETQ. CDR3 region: CASASSGAGDTQYF. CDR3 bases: TGCGCCAGCGCCAGCTCAGGGGCAGGAGATACGCAGTATTTT. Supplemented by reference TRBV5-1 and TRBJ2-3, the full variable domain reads KAGVTQTPRYLIKTRGQQVTLSCSPISGHRSVSWYQQTPGQGLQFLFEYFSETQRNKGNFPGRFSGRQFSNSRSEMNVSTLELGDSALYLCASASSGAGDTQYFGPGTRLTVL.

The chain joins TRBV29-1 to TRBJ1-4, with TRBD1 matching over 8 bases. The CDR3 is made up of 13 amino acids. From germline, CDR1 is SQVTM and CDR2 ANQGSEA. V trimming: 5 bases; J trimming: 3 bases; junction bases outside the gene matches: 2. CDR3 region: CSVPDRANEKLFF. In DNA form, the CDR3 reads TGCAGCGTTCCGGACAGGGCTAATGAAAAACTGTTTTTT.

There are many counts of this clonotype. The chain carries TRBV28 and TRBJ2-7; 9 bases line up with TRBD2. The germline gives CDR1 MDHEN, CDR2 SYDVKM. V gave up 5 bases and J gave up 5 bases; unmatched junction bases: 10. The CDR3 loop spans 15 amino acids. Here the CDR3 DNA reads TGTGCCAGCAGTGGAGAGGGACTAGCTAACCACGAGCAGTACTTC. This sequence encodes CASSGEGLANHEQYF.

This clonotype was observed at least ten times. The CDR3 DNA reads TGCAGTGCTAGGTCGGACAGCACCGGGGAGCTGTTTTTT. This translates into CSARSDSTGELFF. The chain has TRBV20-1 and TRBJ2-2; possibly TRBD1 for D (6 bases). This CDR3 is built from 13 residues. V was trimmed by 3 bases and J by 4 bases, leaving 9 bases between them. CDR1 is DFQATT and CDR2 is SNEGSKA in the germline V gene (reference sequence).